This T cell receptor (beta chain) was profiled in a study of blood T cell repertoires in COVID-19. At the level of the study: PBMCs, B-cell-depleted T cells, or T cells provided the cDNA or gDNA that made up the material.

Original methodology: For nucleated cells, counts were estimated from reference gene primer amplification. Sequencing was performed with immunoSEQ multiplex PCR; in TCRdb, only in-frame clones are kept and a portion is missing. V and J calls and clone size are copied from that table; D and trimming were computed from the DNA. The table shows a few hundred thousand clones, with about 80% occurring only once. Germline loops: CDR1 MDHEN, CDR2 SYDVKM. Trimming shortened V by 3 bases and J by 11 bases, and 11 bases separated the two germline ends. The CDR3 consists of 12 residues. Material for sequencing was peripheral blood. The TCR originated in a person between 65 and 80 years old with COVID-19, enrolled during active disease. The chain has TRBV28 and TRBJ2-4, with a possible D match to TRBD2 (7 bases). The CDR3 reads CASSFTGGVQYF. The DNA for the CDR3 is TGTGCCAGCAGTTTTACGGGGGGCGTTCAGTACTTC.